This is a list of T cell receptor beta chains from one sample in a study of CD8 T cells in Susac syndrome. In TCRdb, the immunoSEQ multiplex PCR reads were re-called with MiXCR into one record per CDR3 protein. The repertoire holds some 130,000 distinct CDR3 sequences, with over 80% as singletons. The material sequenced was CD8+ T cells from PBMCs. These receptors came from a human donor with multiple sclerosis. Each CDR3 is given with its conserved first and last residue. The D gene is left open where the match is weak. Where a row states a size, it is once, few, many or the class of an expanded clone; other rows omit it.

abundance	v_gene	d_gene	j_gene	CDR3nt	CDR3aa
-	TRBV19	-	TRBJ2-5	TGTGCCAGTAGTGTAGGCTCGCGGGGTGGGGAGACCCAGTACTTC	CASSVGSRGGETQYF
few	TRBV6-1	TRBD1	TRBJ1-2	TGTGCCAGCAGTTATCAGGGGGCCGTGCCCTATGGCTACACCTTC	CASSYQGAVPYGYTF
-	TRBV30	TRBD1	TRBJ1-4	TGTGCCTGGAGTGTAGGGACAGAGAATGAAAAACTGTTTTTT	CAWSVGTENEKLFF
once	TRBV12-3/TRBV12-4	TRBD1	TRBJ2-2	TGTGCCAGCACCCAAGTGGACAGGGTAGGAACCGGGGAGCTGTTTTTT	CASTQVDRVGTGELFF
few	TRBV6-1	TRBD1	TRBJ1-5	TGTGCCAGCAGCCAGACAGGGTGGGGCAATCAGCCCCAGCATTTT	CASSQTGWGNQPQHF
-	TRBV5-1	TRBD2	TRBJ2-1	TGCGCCAGCAGCCTTACTAGCGGGGGGGCCGTGGAGCAGTTCTTC	CASSLTSGGAVEQFF
-	TRBV5-6	-	TRBJ1-1	TGTGCCAGCAGCTTAGCAGTTAGTGAAGCTTTCTTT	CASSLAVSEAFF
-	TRBV6-5	TRBD2	TRBJ2-7	TGTGCCAGCAGTTACAGTAGATCTAGCGGGATTTACGAGCAGTACTTC	CASSYSRSSGIYEQYF
-	TRBV11-2	TRBD1	TRBJ2-7	TGTGCCAGCAGCTTAGTCTACGGGACAGCGATCTACGAGCAGTACTTC	CASSLVYGTAIYEQYF
-	TRBV30	-	TRBJ2-7	TGTGCCTGGAGTGATAGGTTGTTAGGGCTCCTCTCCTACGAGCAGTACTTC	CAWSDRLLGLLSYEQYF